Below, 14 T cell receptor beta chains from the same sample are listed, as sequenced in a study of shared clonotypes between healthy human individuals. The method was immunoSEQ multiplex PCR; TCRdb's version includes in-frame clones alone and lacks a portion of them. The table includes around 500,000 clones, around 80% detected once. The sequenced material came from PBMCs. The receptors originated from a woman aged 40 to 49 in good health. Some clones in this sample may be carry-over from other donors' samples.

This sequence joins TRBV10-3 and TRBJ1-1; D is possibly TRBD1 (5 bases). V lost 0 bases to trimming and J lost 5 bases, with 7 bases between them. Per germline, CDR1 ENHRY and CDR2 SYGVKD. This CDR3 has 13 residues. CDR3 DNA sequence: TGTGCCATCAGTGAGTCGTGGGGGACTGAAGCTTTCTTT. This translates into CAISESWGTEAFF.

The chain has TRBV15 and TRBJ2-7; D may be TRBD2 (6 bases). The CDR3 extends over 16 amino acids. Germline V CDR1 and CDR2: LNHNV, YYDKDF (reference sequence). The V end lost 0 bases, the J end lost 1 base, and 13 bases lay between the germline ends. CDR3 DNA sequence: TGTGCCACCAGCAGAGATCGGGGAGGTCCTTCCTACGAGCAGTACTTC. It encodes CATSRDRGGPSYEQYF.

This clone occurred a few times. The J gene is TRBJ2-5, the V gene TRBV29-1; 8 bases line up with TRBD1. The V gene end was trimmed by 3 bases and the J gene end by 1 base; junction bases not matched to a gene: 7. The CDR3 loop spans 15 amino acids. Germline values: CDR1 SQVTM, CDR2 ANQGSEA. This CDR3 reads CSVDGGQDIQETQYF. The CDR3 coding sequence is TGCAGCGTTGACGGGGGACAGGATATCCAAGAGACCCAGTACTTC. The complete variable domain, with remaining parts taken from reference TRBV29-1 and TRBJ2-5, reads SAVISQKPSRDICQRGTSLTIQCQVDSQVTMMFWYRQQPGQSLTLIATANQGSEATYESGFVIDKFPISRPNLTFSTLTVSNMSPEDSSIYLCSVDGGQDIQETQYFGPGTRLLVL.

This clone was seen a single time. The CDR3 DNA follows: TGCGCCAGCAGCCAAGATGGGGGACAGGGAAGGACTCAGTACTTC. Translated, it gives CASSQDGGQGRTQYF. This sequence joins TRBV4-1 and TRBJ2-7; 9 bases agree with TRBD1. Germline V gene sequence: CDR1 MGHRA, CDR2 YSYEKL. The CDR3 runs to 15 residues. V gave up 0 bases and J gave up 10 bases; unmatched junction bases: 10.

CDR3 DNA: TGTGCCAGTAGCACCGGGACTACACCCCCATATGGCAATGAGCAGTTCTTC. It yields the protein CASSTGTTPPYGNEQFF. The V call is TRBV19, the J call TRBJ2-1; TRBD2 agrees at 7 bases. V gave up 6 bases and J gave up 6 bases; unmatched junction bases: 17. CDR3 length: 17 amino acids. CDR1 LNHDA and CDR2 SQIVND come from the germline V gene (reference sequence).

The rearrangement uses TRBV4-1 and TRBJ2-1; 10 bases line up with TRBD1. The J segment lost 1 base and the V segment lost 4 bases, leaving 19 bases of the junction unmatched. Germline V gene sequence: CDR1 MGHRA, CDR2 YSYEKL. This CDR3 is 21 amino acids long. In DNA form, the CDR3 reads TGCGCCAGCAGCCGCGCAAGAAGGGGACAGGGGTCGTTGTCATCCTACAATGAGCAGTTCTTC. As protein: CASSRARRGQGSLSSYNEQFF.

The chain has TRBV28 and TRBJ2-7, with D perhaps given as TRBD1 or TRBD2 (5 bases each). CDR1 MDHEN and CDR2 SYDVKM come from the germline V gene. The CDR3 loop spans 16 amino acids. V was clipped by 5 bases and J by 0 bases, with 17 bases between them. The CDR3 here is CASSRGPERLSYEQYF. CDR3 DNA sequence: TGTGCCAGCAGTCGGGGCCCGGAGCGCCTCTCCTACGAGCAGTACTTC.

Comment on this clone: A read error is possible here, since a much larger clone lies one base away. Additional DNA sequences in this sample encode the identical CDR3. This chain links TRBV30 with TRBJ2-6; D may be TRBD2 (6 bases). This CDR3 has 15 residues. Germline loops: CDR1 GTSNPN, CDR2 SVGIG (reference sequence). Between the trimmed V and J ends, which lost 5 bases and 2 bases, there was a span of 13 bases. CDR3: CAWGEVGAGANVLTF. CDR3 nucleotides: TGTGCCTGGGGGGAGGTGGGGGCTGGGGCCAACGTCCTGACTTTC. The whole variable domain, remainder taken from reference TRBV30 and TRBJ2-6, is SQTIHQWPATLVQPVGSPLSLECTVEGTSNPNLYWYRQAAGRGLQLLFYSVGIGQISSEVPQNLSASRPQDRQFILSSKKLLLSDSGFYLCAWGEVGAGANVLTFGAGSRLTVL.

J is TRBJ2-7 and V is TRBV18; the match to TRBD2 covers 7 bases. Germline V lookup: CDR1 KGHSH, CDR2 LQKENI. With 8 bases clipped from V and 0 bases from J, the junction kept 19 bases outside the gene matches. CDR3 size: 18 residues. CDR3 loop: CASLPGVAGRFPSYEQYF. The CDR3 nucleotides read TGTGCCAGCCTCCCGGGGGTAGCGGGTAGGTTTCCCTCCTACGAGCAGTACTTC.

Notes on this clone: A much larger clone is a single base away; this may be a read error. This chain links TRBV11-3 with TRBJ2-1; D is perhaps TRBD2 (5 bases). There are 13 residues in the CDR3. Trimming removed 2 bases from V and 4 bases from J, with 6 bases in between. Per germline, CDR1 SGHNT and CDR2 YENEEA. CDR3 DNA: TGTGCCAGCAGCTTAAGGGAGTACAATGAGCAGTTCTTC. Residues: CASSLREYNEQFF.

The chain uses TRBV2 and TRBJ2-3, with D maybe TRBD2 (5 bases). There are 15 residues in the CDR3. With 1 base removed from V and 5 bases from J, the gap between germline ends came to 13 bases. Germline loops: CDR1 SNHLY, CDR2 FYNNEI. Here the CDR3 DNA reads TGTGCCAGCAGTGAAGGGCTAGCCCCGGGAGATACGCAGTATTTT. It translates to CASSEGLAPGDTQYF.

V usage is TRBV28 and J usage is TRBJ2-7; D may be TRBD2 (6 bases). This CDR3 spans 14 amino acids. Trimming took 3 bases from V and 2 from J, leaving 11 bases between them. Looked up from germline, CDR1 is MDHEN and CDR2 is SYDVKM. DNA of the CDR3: TGTGCCAGCAGTTTGGTGGGAGGTACCTACGAGCAGTACTTC. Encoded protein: CASSLVGGTYEQYF.

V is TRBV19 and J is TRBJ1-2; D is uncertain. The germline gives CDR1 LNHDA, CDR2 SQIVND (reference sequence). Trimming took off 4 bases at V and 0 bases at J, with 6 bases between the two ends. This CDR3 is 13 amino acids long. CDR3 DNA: TGTGCCAGTAGTACCGGGGCTAACTATGGCTACACCTTC. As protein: CASSTGANYGYTF.

The CDR3 sequence is CASTVGGEQYF. The CDR3 nucleotides read TGTGCCAGCACTGTAGGGGGCGAGCAGTACTTC. This sequence joins TRBV2 and TRBJ2-7, with a weak D call TRBD1 (6 bases). V lost 7 bases and J lost 6, with 10 bases in between. There are 11 residues in the CDR3. Germline-derived CDR1 and CDR2 are SNHLY and FYNNEI.